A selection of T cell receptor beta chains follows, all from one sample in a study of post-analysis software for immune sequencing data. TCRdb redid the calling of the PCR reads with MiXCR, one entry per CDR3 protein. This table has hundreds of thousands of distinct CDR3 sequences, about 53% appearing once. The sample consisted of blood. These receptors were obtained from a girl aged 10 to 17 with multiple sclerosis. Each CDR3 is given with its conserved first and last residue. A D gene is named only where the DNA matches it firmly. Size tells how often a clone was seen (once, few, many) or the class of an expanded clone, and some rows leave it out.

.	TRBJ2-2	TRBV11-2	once	CASRAASLTGELFF	TGTGCCAGCAGGGCAGCTTCTCTCACCGGGGAGCTGTTTTTT
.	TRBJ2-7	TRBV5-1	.	CASSQLFRTNRVLYEQYF	TGCGCCAGCAGCCAATTGTTCCGGACCAACCGGGTTCTGTACGAGCAGTACTTC
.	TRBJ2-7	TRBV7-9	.	CASSRAGGTHEQYF	TGTGCCAGCAGCCGGGCTGGCGGGACTCACGAGCAGTACTTC
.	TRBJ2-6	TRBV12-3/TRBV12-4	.	CASTQGTQFSGANVLTF	TGTGCCAGCACTCAGGGGACACAGTTCTCTGGGGCCAACGTCCTGACTTTC
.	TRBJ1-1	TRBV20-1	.	CSAKGSGVTEAFF	TGCAGTGCTAAAGGATCCGGGGTAACTGAAGCTTTCTTT
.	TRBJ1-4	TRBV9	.	CASSALQGANEKLFF	TGTGCCAGCAGCGCTCTACAGGGAGCTAATGAAAAACTGTTTTTT
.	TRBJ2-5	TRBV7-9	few	CASSPWADDGETQYF	TGTGCCAGCAGCCCCTGGGCGGACGACGGAGAGACCCAGTACTTC
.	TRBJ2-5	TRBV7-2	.	CASSLARFGTQYF	TGTGCCAGCAGCTTAGCCCGTTTCGGGACCCAGTACTTC
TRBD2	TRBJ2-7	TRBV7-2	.	CASSLVRTSGGSYEQYF	TGTGCCAGCAGCTTAGTGCGGACTAGCGGGGGAAGCTACGAGCAGTACTTC
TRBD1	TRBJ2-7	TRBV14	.	CASSQENRGYEQYF	TGTGCCAGCAGCCAGGAAAACAGGGGCTACGAGCAGTACTTC
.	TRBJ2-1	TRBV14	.	CASSQVFGGYYNEQFF	TGTGCCAGCAGCCAAGTGTTTGGTGGGTACTACAATGAGCAGTTCTTC
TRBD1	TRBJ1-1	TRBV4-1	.	CASSRGTGGVYVPEAFF	TGCGCCAGCAGCCGGGGGACAGGGGGAGTCTACGTCCCTGAAGCTTTCTTT
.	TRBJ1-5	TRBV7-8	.	CASSQPRGASNQPQHF	TGTGCCAGCAGCCAACCCCGGGGTGCCAGCAATCAGCCCCAGCATTTT
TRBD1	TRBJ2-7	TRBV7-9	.	CASSLDRVGFHERYF	TGTGCCAGCAGCCTGGACAGGGTGGGCTTCCACGAGCGGTACTTC
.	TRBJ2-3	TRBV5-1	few	CASSSGQINTDTQYF	TGCGCCAGCAGCTCGGGACAAATCAACACAGATACGCAGTATTTT
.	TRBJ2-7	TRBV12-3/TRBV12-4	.	CASSLNRLQSHEQYF	TGTGCCAGCAGTTTAAACCGACTCCAATCCCACGAGCAGTACTTC
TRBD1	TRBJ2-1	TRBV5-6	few	CASSLVGDRGREQFF	TGTGCCAGCAGCTTGGTCGGGGACAGGGGTCGGGAGCAGTTCTTC
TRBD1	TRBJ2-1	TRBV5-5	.	CASSSAGTGGYNEQFF	TGTGCCAGCAGCTCTGCCGGGACAGGGGGGTACAATGAGCAGTTCTTC
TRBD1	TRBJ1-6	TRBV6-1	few	CASRPGVVTGEFSPLHF	TGTGCCAGCAGGCCGGGGGTAGTGACAGGGGAATTTTCACCCCTCCACTTT
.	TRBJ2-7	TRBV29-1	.	CSVGQTNAYEQYF	TGCAGCGTTGGGCAGACGAATGCCTACGAGCAGTACTTC
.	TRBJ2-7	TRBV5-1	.	CASSSPRLDEQYF	TGCGCCAGCAGCTCCCCCAGACTGGACGAGCAGTACTTC
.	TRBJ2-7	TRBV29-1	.	CSVEDRQGSHEQYF	TGCAGCGTTGAAGATCGGCAGGGGAGCCACGAGCAGTACTTC
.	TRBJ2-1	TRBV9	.	CASSVFGPRGNEQFF	TGTGCCAGCAGCGTATTCGGACCGAGGGGCAATGAGCAGTTCTTC
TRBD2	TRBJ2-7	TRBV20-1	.	CSAKRLAGAIASYEQYF	TGCAGTGCTAAAAGGCTAGCGGGAGCTATCGCCTCCTACGAGCAGTACTTC
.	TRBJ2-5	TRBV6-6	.	CASSYSRLLVRQETQYF	TGTGCCAGCAGTTACTCGAGGCTACTAGTGCGACAAGAGACCCAGTACTTC
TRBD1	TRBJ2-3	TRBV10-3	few	CAISTGTGGARPDTQYF	TGTGCCATCAGTACCGGGACAGGTGGGGCCCGTCCAGATACGCAGTATTTT
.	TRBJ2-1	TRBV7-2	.	CASSLMGASYNEQFF	TGTGCCAGCAGCTTAATGGGGGCCTCCTACAATGAGCAGTTCTTC
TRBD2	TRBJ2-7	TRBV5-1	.	CASSQVRDYRSEQYF	TGCGCCAGCAGCCAGGTCCGGGACTATCGCAGCGAGCAGTACTTC
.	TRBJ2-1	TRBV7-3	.	CASSLVGRAIYNEQFF	TGTGCCAGCAGCTTAGTTGGTAGGGCTATCTACAATGAGCAGTTCTTC
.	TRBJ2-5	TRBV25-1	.	CASRSRQETQYF	TGTGCCAGCAGGTCCAGACAAGAGACCCAGTACTTC
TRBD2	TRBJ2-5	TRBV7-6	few	CASSLEITVAGQETQYF	TGTGCCAGCAGCTTAGAGATCACGGTAGCGGGCCAAGAGACCCAGTACTTC
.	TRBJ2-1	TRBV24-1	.	CATSGGRYNEQFF	TGTGCCACCAGTGGGGGCAGATACAATGAGCAGTTCTTC
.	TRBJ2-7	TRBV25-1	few	CASSPRSTGPMTYEQYF	TGTGCCAGCAGTCCCCGGTCCACGGGACCGATGACCTACGAGCAGTACTTC
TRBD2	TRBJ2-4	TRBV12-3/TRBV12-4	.	CASSLLLTSGRKSGAKNIQYF	TGTGCCAGCAGTTTACTCTTAACTAGCGGGAGGAAAAGTGGCGCCAAAAACATTCAGTACTTC
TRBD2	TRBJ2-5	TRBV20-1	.	CSARDGLAGGWRETQYF	TGCAGTGCTAGAGATGGCCTAGCGGGGGGTTGGAGAGAGACCCAGTACTTC
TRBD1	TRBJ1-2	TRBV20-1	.	CSAGQGKDYGYTF	TGCAGTGCCGGACAGGGGAAGGACTATGGCTACACCTTC
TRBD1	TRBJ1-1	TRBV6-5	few	CASSCRGLQVEAFF	TGTGCCAGCAGTTGCAGGGGGCTACAAGTAGAAGCTTTCTTT
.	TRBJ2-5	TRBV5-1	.	CASSASTVGETQYF	TGCGCCAGCAGCGCATCGACAGTGGGAGAGACCCAGTACTTC
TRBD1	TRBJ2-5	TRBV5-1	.	CASAGQGEIQETQYF	TGCGCCAGCGCCGGACAGGGGGAGATCCAAGAGACCCAGTACTTC
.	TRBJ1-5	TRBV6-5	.	CASRRQRPQHF	TGTGCCAGCAGGAGACAGCGGCCCCAGCATTTT
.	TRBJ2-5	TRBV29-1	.	CSVYDTYQETQYF	TGCAGCGTTTATGACACGTACCAAGAGACCCAGTACTTC
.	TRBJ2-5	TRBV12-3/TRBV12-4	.	CASSFVSGNGASPYRAEQYF	TGTGCCAGCAGTTTTGTGAGTGGGAACGGGGCTAGCCCTTATCGGGCTGAGCAGTACTTC
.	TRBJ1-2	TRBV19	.	CASQRAGQGYGYTF	TGTGCCAGCCAACGGGCGGGGCAGGGCTATGGCTACACCTTC
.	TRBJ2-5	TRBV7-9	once	CASSIRPGEKYF	TGTGCCAGCAGCATTCGTCCGGGGGAAAAGTACTTC
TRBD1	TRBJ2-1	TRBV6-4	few	CASSVRQGVYPYNEQFF	TGTGCCAGCAGCGTACGACAGGGGGTGTATCCCTACAATGAGCAGTTCTTC
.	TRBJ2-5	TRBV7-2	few	CASSEGTVETQYF	TGTGCCAGCAGCGAAGGGACTGTAGAGACCCAGTACTTC
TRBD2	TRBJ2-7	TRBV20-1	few	CSARTSGSKYEQYF	TGCAGTGCTAGGACTAGCGGGAGCAAGTACGAGCAGTACTTC
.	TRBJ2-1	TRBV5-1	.	CASSIIVGNEQFF	TGCGCCAGCAGTATCATAGTGGGGAATGAGCAGTTCTTC
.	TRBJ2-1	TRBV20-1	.	CSAWLEGGGEQFF	TGCAGTGCCTGGTTAGAAGGTGGCGGTGAGCAGTTCTTC
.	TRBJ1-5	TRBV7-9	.	CASSLQGRGQPQHF	TGTGCCAGCAGCCTTCAGGGGAGGGGACAGCCCCAGCATTTT
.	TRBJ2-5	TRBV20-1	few	CSARSHGETQYF	TGCAGTGCTAGGTCCCACGGAGAGACCCAGTACTTC
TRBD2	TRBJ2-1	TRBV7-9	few	CASSAGLAGDNEQFF	TGTGCCAGCAGCGCCGGACTAGCGGGGGATAATGAGCAGTTCTTC
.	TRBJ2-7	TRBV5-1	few	CASSLAARTYEQYF	TGCGCCAGCAGCTTGGCCGCCAGGACCTACGAGCAGTACTTC
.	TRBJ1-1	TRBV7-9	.	CASSPPNPGEAFF	TGTGCCAGCAGCCCCCCCAATCCGGGGGAAGCTTTCTTT
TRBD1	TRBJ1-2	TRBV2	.	CASRRGPADGYTF	TGTGCCAGCAGAAGGGGGCCGGCGGATGGCTACACCTTC
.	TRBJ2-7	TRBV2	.	CASEGVSYEQYF	TGTGCCAGCGAGGGGGTTTCCTACGAGCAGTACTTC
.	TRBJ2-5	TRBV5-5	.	CASSWGQYQETQYF	TGTGCCAGCAGCTGGGGTCAGTACCAAGAGACCCAGTACTTC
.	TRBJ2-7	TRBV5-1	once	CASSNGGEYYEQYF	TGCGCCAGCAGTAACGGGGGAGAATACTACGAGCAGTACTTC
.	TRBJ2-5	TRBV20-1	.	CSARPPNSRQETQYF	TGCAGTGCTAGGCCTCCGAACAGTCGACAAGAGACCCAGTACTTC